This T cell receptor beta chain stems from a study of OX40 agonist ivuxolimab in advanced cancers. Study information: Anti-PD-1, anti-PD-L1 or anti-CTLA-4 therapy given earlier was allowed, and approximately 43% had some. Three partial responders included one hepatocellular carcinoma patient and two cutaneous melanoma patients.

The table came from immunoSEQ multiplex PCR; TCRdb's copy has only in-frame clones and leaves some out. The sample contains approximately 68,000 clones, around 87% of which appear only once. Trimming at V came to 2 bases and at J to 4 bases, leaving 4 bases not matched to a gene. Germline values: CDR1 LNHNV, CDR2 YYDKDF (reference sequence). CDR3 size: 15 residues. This TCR was sampled from an adult with an advanced solid tumor such as melanoma, head and neck, liver or kidney cancer. Source: CD4+ or CD8+ T cells sorted from blood, taken in a trial of the OX40 agonist ivuxolimab. This chain links TRBV15 with TRBJ2-5, with 10 bases lining up with TRBD1. The CDR3 region has the DNA TGTGCCACCAGCAGACCACGGGACAGGGGAGAGACCCAGTACTTC. It specifies CATSRPRDRGETQYF. The full variable domain, rest sourced from reference TRBV15 and TRBJ2-5, is DAMVIQNPRYQVTQFGKPVTLSCSQTLNHNVMYWYQQKSSQAPKLLFHYYDKDFNNEADTPDNFQSRRPNTSFCFLDIRSPGLGDTAMYLCATSRPRDRGETQYFGPGTRLLVL.